The rows below give T cell receptor beta chains drawn from one sample of a study of blood T cell repertoires in COVID-19. Sequencing was performed with immunoSEQ multiplex PCR; in TCRdb, only in-frame clones are kept and a portion is missing. The repertoire holds about 140,000 clones, approximately 91% seen once, with roughly 10% in the top ten. Specimen: peripheral blood. Source of these receptors: a man in his fifties with active or convalescent COVID-19. Each CDR3 is given with its conserved first and last residue. A D gene is named only where the DNA matches it firmly.

J gene	D gene	V gene	CDR3 protein	CDR3 DNA
TRBJ2-7	TRBD2	TRBV5-5	CASSFPLAGAYEQYF	TGTGCCAGCAGCTTTCCCCTTGCGGGAGCCTACGAGCAGTACTTC
TRBJ2-2	-	TRBV7-2	CASSLKLASSTNTGELFF	TGTGCCAGCAGCTTAAAACTAGCCTCTTCTACGAACACCGGGGAGCTGTTTTTT
TRBJ2-7	TRBD2	TRBV29-1	CSVARTSGIDEQYF	TGCAGCGTTGCCAGGACTAGCGGGATCGACGAGCAGTACTTC
TRBJ2-5	-	TRBV7-2	CASSLVAGGLSETQYF	TGTGCCAGCAGCTTAGTCGCAGGGGGGTTATCAGAGACCCAGTACTTC
TRBJ2-7	TRBD1	TRBV4-1	CASSQVGKQGSHEQYF	TGCGCCAGCAGCCAAGTCGGAAAACAGGGGTCCCACGAGCAGTACTTC
TRBJ1-1	TRBD1	TRBV27	CASSLLTGATEAFF	TGTGCCAGCAGTCTCCTGACAGGGGCCACTGAAGCTTTCTTT
TRBJ2-7	TRBD1	TRBV6-1	CASSDQGQPNSYEQYF	TGTGCCAGCAGTGACCAGGGACAGCCTAACTCCTACGAGCAGTACTTC
TRBJ1-4	TRBD1	TRBV28	CASVGQVKVFEKLFF	TGTGCCAGCGTAGGACAGGTGAAAGTTTTTGAAAAACTGTTTTTT
TRBJ1-2	-	TRBV18	CASSPGSNYGYTF	TGTGCCAGCTCACCAGGGAGCAACTATGGCTACACCTTC
TRBJ1-2	-	TRBV12-3/TRBV12-4	CASSLEGSQGYTF	TGTGCCAGCAGTTTGGAGGGGTCGCAGGGCTACACCTTC